The clone carrying this T cell receptor (beta chain) came up many times. Its antigen is unidentified. Investigators excluded patients with uncontrolled infection, other autoimmune disease, pregnancy or lactation. The sample belongs to a study of T cells in Graves' hyperthyroidism and ophthalmopathy. Findings and limits, study-wide: Ophthalmopathy, as predicted by the model, came a median about six months after the prediction. Most thyroid-expanded clonotypes above 0.001 were also found in blood.

It was RNA transcripts that yielded the amplified TCR beta CDR3 regions. When the TCR CDR3 underwent first-round RT-PCR, the HTBI primer set was used. One entry per CDR3 protein results from TCRdb running MiXCR on the multiplex PCR reads. The profile shows around 600,000 distinct CDR3 sequences, 13% to 15% of them singletons. Losses at the gene ends were 1 base for V and 4 bases for J; bases not matched to a gene: 5. CDR1 is SGHVS, CDR2 FQNEAQ, per germline. The CDR3 spans 15 residues. This sequence was found in a woman between 18 and 29 years old with Graves' ophthalmopathy. V is TRBV7-8 and J is TRBJ2-7, with 9 bases aligning to TRBD2. Material for sequencing was blood. Here the CDR3 reads CASSLEGLARYEQYF. CDR3 coding DNA: TGTGCCAGCAGCTTAGAGGGACTAGCCCGATACGAGCAGTACTTC.